A single sample is the source of the 28 T cell receptor beta chains below, sequenced in a study of untreated major depressive disorder. Sequencing was performed with immunoSEQ multiplex PCR; in TCRdb, only in-frame clones are kept and a portion is missing. The sample includes 20,000 to 25,000 clones, 80% to 90% of them seen just once. The material sequenced was CD4+ T cells from PBMCs. These receptors originate from a woman aged 30 to 39 in good health.

This chain connects TRBV10-1 to TRBJ1-3; D gene uncertain. V was shortened by 3 bases and J by 0 bases, with 15 bases between the two germline ends. This CDR3 has 17 amino acids. The germline V gene has CDR1 WNHNN and CDR2 SYGVQD (reference sequence). Here the CDR3 reads CASSERWFQSSGNTIYF. For the CDR3, the DNA is TGCGCCAGCAGTGAAAGGTGGTTCCAAAGCTCTGGAAACACCATATATTTT.

The rearrangement links TRBV6-6 to TRBJ2-7; 13 bases line up with TRBD2. CDR3 length: 15 amino acids. Germline trimming cut 5 bases from V and 4 bases from J; bases unmatched to any gene: 5. Per germline, CDR1 MNHNY and CDR2 SVGAGI (reference sequence). Here the CDR3 reads CASSPPGLAGYEQYF. The CDR3 DNA reads TGTGCCAGCAGTCCACCGGGACTAGCGGGGTACGAGCAGTACTTC.

The gene calls are TRBV7-9 and TRBJ1-5, with unresolved D. Germline-derived CDR1 and CDR2 are SEHNR and FQNEAQ (reference sequence). This CDR3 contains 14 residues. The V end was cut by 3 bases, the J end by 2 bases, with 8 bases between. The CDR3 spells CASSLREGNQPQHF. DNA for the CDR3: TGTGCCAGCAGCTTGAGGGAAGGCAATCAGCCCCAGCATTTT.

The chain is built from TRBV5-6 and TRBJ2-7, with D possibly TRBD1 on 6 matching bases. CDR1 SGHDT and CDR2 YYEEEE come from the germline V gene. The length of the CDR3 is 15 residues. The V end was cut by 4 bases, the J end by 0 bases, with 14 bases between. CDR3 DNA: TGTGCCAGCAGCAAAGGGGGTTCCCCCTCCTACGAGCAGTACTTC. It codes for CASSKGGSPSYEQYF. Full variable domain (missing parts from reference TRBV5-6 and TRBJ2-7): DAGVTQSPTHLIKTRGQQVTLRCSPKSGHDTVSWYQQALGQGPQFIFQYYEEEERQRGNFPDRFSGHQFPNYSSELNVNALLLGDSALYLCASSKGGSPSYEQYFGPGTRLTVT.

This clone was recorded a few times. V and J are TRBV4-3 and TRBJ2-5; D gene unclear. V was pared by 2 bases and J by 1 base, with 11 bases between. The CDR3 contains 15 residues. CDR1 is LGHNA, CDR2 YSLEER, per germline. Here the CDR3 reads CASSQFYQPQETQYF. The CDR3 region has the DNA TGCGCCAGCAGCCAATTTTACCAGCCCCAAGAGACCCAGTACTTC.

The chain recombines TRBV25-1 with TRBJ2-2; TRBD1 is a possible D gene (5 bases). Germline V gives CDR1 MGHDK, CDR2 SYGVNS. Trimming stripped 5 bases from V and 5 bases from J, with 12 bases between. The CDR3 has 14 amino acids. For the CDR3, the DNA is TGTGCCAGCAGTTACAGGCGATGGACCGGGGAGCTGTTTTTT. This sequence encodes CASSYRRWTGELFF.

This clone has a single count. This chain uses TRBV29-1 with TRBJ2-5; D unresolved. V was shortened by 5 bases and J by 0 bases, with 13 bases between the two germline ends. Germline V CDR1 and CDR2: SQVTM, ANQGSEA. This CDR3 is built from 14 residues. The DNA for the CDR3 is TGCAGCGTTTCTCGCGGAGCGTACCAAGAGACCCAGTACTTC. It codes for CSVSRGAYQETQYF.

The rearrangement links TRBV7-2 to TRBJ2-7, with D perhaps matching TRBD2 (5 bases). This CDR3 contains 15 residues. V was clipped by 2 bases and J by 0 bases, with 11 bases between them. CDR1 is SGHTA, CDR2 FQGNSA, per germline. CDR3 sequence: CASSLRGIPSYEQYF. The CDR3 DNA follows: TGTGCCAGCAGCTTACGGGGTATCCCCTCCTACGAGCAGTACTTC.

The chain links TRBV18 to TRBJ2-7; 10 bases agree with TRBD1. With 6 bases clipped from V and 4 bases from J, the junction kept 6 bases outside the gene matches. Germline V gene lookup returns CDR1 KGHSH and CDR2 LQKENI. CDR3 length equals 14 residues. In DNA form, the CDR3 reads TGTGCCAGCTCGCTAACGGGACAGGGGTACGAGCAGTACTTC. Translating it yields CASSLTGQGYEQYF.

This clone has more than one count but fewer than ten. This rearrangement joins TRBV11-3 to TRBJ2-7, with unresolved D. Germline CDR1 SGHNT, CDR2 YENEEA. The CDR3 sequence is 13 residues long. The CDR3 reads CAATPGPWLEQYF. The CDR3 bases are TGTGCTGCCACCCCGGGCCCTTGGCTCGAGCAGTACTTC.

The chain's CDR3 is CASRTGGYGYTF. Here the CDR3 DNA reads TGTGCCAGCAGGACAGGGGGCTATGGCTACACCTTC. The rearrangement uses TRBV28 and TRBJ1-2; 9 bases are shared with TRBD1. The CDR3 is 12 residues long. Germline lookup yields CDR1 MDHEN and CDR2 SYDVKM. V shed 6 bases, J shed 4 bases, and the junction held 0 bases outside the gene matches.

This clone was recorded once. Here the CDR3 DNA reads TGTGCCTGGAGTACGATCCGGCTAACTAGCACAGATACGCAGTATTTT. Translating gives CAWSTIRLTSTDTQYF. The rearrangement joins TRBV30 to TRBJ2-3; D not resolved. Trimming stripped 2 bases from V and 0 bases from J, with 15 bases between. CDR3 size: 16 residues. Germline CDR1 is GTSNPN and CDR2 is SVGIG (reference sequence).

The chain is built from TRBV7-2 and TRBJ2-5; D might be TRBD1 or TRBD2, each matching 6 bases. Germline lookup yields CDR1 SGHTA and CDR2 FQGNSA. This CDR3 is 15 amino acids long. Trimming shortened V by 1 base and J by 6 bases, and 15 bases separated the two germline ends. CDR3 amino acids: CASSLEGGPRQTQYF. The DNA for the CDR3 is TGTGCCAGCAGCTTAGAGGGGGGCCCGAGGCAGACCCAGTACTTC. Variable domain in full (rest from reference TRBV7-2 and TRBJ2-5): GAGVSQSPSNKVTEKGKDVELRCDPISGHTALYWYRQSLGQGLEFLIYFQGNSAPDKSGLPSDRFSAERTGGSVSTLTIQRTQQEDSAVYLCASSLEGGPRQTQYFGPGTRLLVL.

The rearrangement joins TRBV7-2 to TRBJ1-1; 7 nucleotides match TRBD1. This CDR3 spans 13 amino acids. Trimming at V came to 7 bases and at J to 8 bases, leaving 10 bases not matched to a gene. Germline V CDR1 and CDR2: SGHTA, FQGNSA. CDR3 residues: CASKTGTDNEAFF. The CDR3 DNA reads TGTGCCAGCAAGACCGGGACAGACAACGAAGCTTTCTTT. The variable domain in full, with the rest retrieved from reference TRBV7-2 and TRBJ1-1, is GAGVSQSPSNKVTEKGKDVELRCDPISGHTALYWYRQSLGQGLEFLIYFQGNSAPDKSGLPSDRFSAERTGGSVSTLTIQRTQQEDSAVYLCASKTGTDNEAFFGQGTRLTVV.

This clone was observed once. The chain uses TRBV18 and TRBJ1-6; the match to TRBD1 covers 9 bases. The ends lost 6 bases at V and 8 bases at J; junction bases unmatched: 8. CDR1 is KGHSH, CDR2 LQKENI, per germline. CDR3 length equals 15 residues. CDR3 sequence reads: CASSPGTGTYSPLHF. The CDR3 region has the DNA TGTGCCAGCTCCCCTGGGACAGGGACTTATTCACCCCTCCACTTT.

The chain employs TRBV5-4 and TRBJ2-2; D possibly corresponds to TRBD1 (6 bases). This CDR3 has 15 amino acids. V was trimmed by 1 base and J by 9 bases, leaving 16 bases between them. Germline V lookup: CDR1 SGHNT, CDR2 YYREEE (reference sequence). Written as DNA, the CDR3 is TGTGCCAGCAGCTTGCAGGACAGACTTTACAGGGAGCTGTTTTTT. Translating it yields CASSLQDRLYRELFF.

The genes are TRBV30 and TRBJ1-6; no clear D. CDR1 GTSNPN and CDR2 SVGIG come from the germline V gene (reference sequence). The CDR3 spans 16 residues. V was shortened by 2 bases and J by 0 bases, with 11 bases between the two germline ends. The CDR3 spells CAWSQGGSSYNSPLHF. As DNA, the CDR3 is TGTGCCTGGAGTCAAGGCGGTAGCTCCTATAATTCACCCCTCCACTTT.

This clone was counted a few times. The chain carries TRBV9 and TRBJ2-1; 10 nucleotides align to TRBD2. The length of the CDR3 is 15 residues. Trimming removed 0 bases from V and 8 bases from J; junction bases left unmatched: 5. CDR1 and CDR2 from the germline V gene are SGDLS and YYNGEE. CDR3 bases: TGTGCCAGCAGCGTAGAAGCGGGGGGGTTCTATGAGCAGTTCTTC. This encodes CASSVEAGGFYEQFF.

The V and J genes are TRBV10-3 and TRBJ2-7, with 7 bases fitting TRBD1. CDR3 length: 17 residues. Germline V lookup: CDR1 ENHRY, CDR2 SYGVKD. J gave up 4 bases and V 3 bases, and 15 bases lay outside the gene matches. The CDR3 region is CAISDLFRGQRRYEQYF. As DNA, the CDR3 is TGTGCCATCAGTGATCTCTTTAGGGGACAGCGAAGGTACGAGCAGTACTTC.

The chain employs TRBV6-1 and TRBJ1-6, with a weak D call TRBD1 (6 bases). Germline V gene data show CDR1 as MNHNS and CDR2 as SASEGT. The V and J ends lost 2 bases and 7 bases respectively, with 18 bases between them. The CDR3 is 17 residues long. The CDR3 DNA follows: TGTGCCAGCAGTGAAAGGGTGGGGGCTCAGTGGAATTCACCCCTCCACTTT. This translates into CASSERVGAQWNSPLHF.

The V call is TRBV30, the J call TRBJ2-1; no firm D call. The V end was cut by 4 bases, the J end by 4 bases, with 8 bases between. The CDR3 sequence is 12 residues long. Germline-derived CDR1 and CDR2 are GTSNPN and SVGIG (reference sequence). In nucleotides, the CDR3 is TGTGCCTGGAAACCACCTTACAATGAGCAGTTCTTC. Protein product: CAWKPPYNEQFF.

The V gene is TRBV28, the J gene TRBJ1-3, with D possibly being TRBD1 (5 bases). CDR3 length: 17 residues. Per the germline V gene, CDR1 is MDHEN and CDR2 is SYDVKM. Trimming took off 5 bases at V and 1 base at J, with 18 bases between the two ends. Here the CDR3 DNA reads TGTGCCAGCAGTCGTGGGGGGGGGAAGGCATCTGGAAACACCATATATTTT. It codes for CASSRGGGKASGNTIYF.

This clone appeared a few times. The chain employs TRBV28 and TRBJ2-5; 8 bases are shared with TRBD1. The trim removed 5 bases at V and 1 base at J, leaving 6 bases unmatched. This CDR3 comprises 15 residues. Germline V gene sequence: CDR1 MDHEN, CDR2 SYDVKM. The CDR3 sequence: CASSPPTGGQETQYF. CDR3 nucleotide sequence: TGTGCCAGCAGTCCCCCCACAGGGGGCCAAGAGACCCAGTACTTC.

The J gene is TRBJ2-2, the V gene TRBV20-1; D ambiguous. Looked up from germline, CDR1 is DFQATT and CDR2 is SNEGSKA (reference sequence). There are 11 residues in the CDR3. With 5 bases removed from V and 7 bases from J, the gap between germline ends came to 8 bases. In DNA form, the CDR3 reads TGCAGTGCTTACGAAATCGGGGAGCTGTTTTTT. Translating gives CSAYEIGELFF.

This clone was picked up one time. This chain uses TRBV4-2 with TRBJ1-6, with D uncertain. Germline V gives CDR1 LGHNA, CDR2 YNFKEQ. The CDR3 is 16 amino acids. Trimming shortened V by 0 bases and J by 3 bases, and 9 bases separated the two germline ends. Here the CDR3 reads CASSQDKGSYNSPLHF. CDR3 sequence (DNA): TGTGCCAGCAGCCAAGATAAGGGTAGCTATAATTCACCCCTCCACTTT.

In its sample, this clone was seen once. The rearrangement joins TRBV30 to TRBJ1-2, with D unclear. This CDR3 has 13 amino acids. Per the germline V gene, CDR1 is GTSNPN and CDR2 is SVGIG (reference sequence). V dropped 1 base and J dropped 2 bases, with 8 bases sitting between them. The chain's CDR3 is CAWSDDNNYGYTF. Here the CDR3 DNA reads TGTGCCTGGAGTGACGACAACAACTATGGCTACACCTTC.

The chain recombines TRBV9 with TRBJ1-1; D gene unclear. V lost 3 bases and J lost 6, with 12 bases in between. Germline CDR1 SGDLS, CDR2 YYNGEE. CDR3 length equals 13 residues. The CDR3 sequence: CASSEALGAEAFF. CDR3 DNA sequence: TGTGCCAGCAGCGAGGCCCTGGGAGCTGAAGCTTTCTTT. The full variable domain, completed using reference TRBV9 and TRBJ1-1, is DSGVTQTPKHLITATGQRVTLRCSPRSGDLSVYWYQQSLDQGLQFLIQYYNGEERAKGNILERFSAQQFPDLHSELNLSSLELGDSALYFCASSEALGAEAFFGQGTRLTVV.

This chain connects TRBV5-1 to TRBJ2-2; D gene ambiguous. From germline, CDR1 is SGHRS and CDR2 YFSETQ. The CDR3 consists of 14 residues. The V and J ends lost 1 base and 11 bases respectively, with 15 bases between them. CDR3 in DNA: TGCGCCAGCAGCTTGTTCACAGATCCTCGAGAGCTGTTTTTT. Protein sequence: CASSLFTDPRELFF.